In its sample, the clone carrying this TCR beta chain was seen many times. These data are taken from a study of human T cells and chemical hapten exposure. The CDR3 spans 12 residues. V dropped 3 bases and J dropped 1 base, with 0 bases sitting between them. Germline loops: CDR1 KGHSH, CDR2 LQKENI. TCRdb reanalysed the RACE reads using MiXCR and keeps one entry per CDR3 protein. The sample holds about 34,000 distinct CDR3 sequences, 5.5% seen once. As to time point: healthy volunteer bleed at 6 weeks. Someone pulled total RNA out of unfractionated whole blood. What was sequenced was whole blood. The chain employs TRBV18 and TRBJ2-2; D uncertain. The TCR sequence derives from a human donor in good health. Some clones in this sample may be carry-over from other donors' samples. The CDR3 DNA follows: TGTGCCAGCTCACCGAACACCGGGGAGCTGTTTTTT. Its translation: CASSPNTGELFF.